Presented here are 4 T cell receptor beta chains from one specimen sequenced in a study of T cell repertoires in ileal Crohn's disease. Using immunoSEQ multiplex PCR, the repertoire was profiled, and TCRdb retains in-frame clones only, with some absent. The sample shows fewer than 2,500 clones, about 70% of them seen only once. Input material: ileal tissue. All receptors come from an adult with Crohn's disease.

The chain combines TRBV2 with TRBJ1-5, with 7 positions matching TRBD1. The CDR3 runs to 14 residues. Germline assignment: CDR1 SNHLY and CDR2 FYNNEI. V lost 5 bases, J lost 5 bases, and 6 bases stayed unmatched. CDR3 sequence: CASSPGQADQPQHF. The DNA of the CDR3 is TGTGCCAGCAGTCCCGGACAGGCTGATCAGCCCCAGCATTTT.

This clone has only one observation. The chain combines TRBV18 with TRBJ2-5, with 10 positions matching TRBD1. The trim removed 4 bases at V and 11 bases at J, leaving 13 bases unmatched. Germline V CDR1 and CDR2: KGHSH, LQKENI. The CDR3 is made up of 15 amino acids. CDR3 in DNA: TGTGCCAGCTCACTTGGGACAGGGGAGGTAGGAGAGCAGTACTTC. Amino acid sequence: CASSLGTGEVGEQYF.

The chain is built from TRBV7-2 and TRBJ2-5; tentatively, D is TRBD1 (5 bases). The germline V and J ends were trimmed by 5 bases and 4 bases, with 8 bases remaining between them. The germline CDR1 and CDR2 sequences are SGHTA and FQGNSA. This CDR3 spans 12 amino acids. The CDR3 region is CASSATGETQYF. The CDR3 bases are TGTGCCAGCAGCGCAACAGGAGAGACCCAGTACTTC.

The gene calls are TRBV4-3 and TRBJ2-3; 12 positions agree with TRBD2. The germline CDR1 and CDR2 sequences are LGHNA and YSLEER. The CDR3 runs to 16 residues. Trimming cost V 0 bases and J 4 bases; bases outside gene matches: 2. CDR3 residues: CASSQDLAGGPDTQYF. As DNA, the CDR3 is TGCGCCAGCAGCCAAGATCTAGCGGGGGGGCCAGATACGCAGTATTTT.